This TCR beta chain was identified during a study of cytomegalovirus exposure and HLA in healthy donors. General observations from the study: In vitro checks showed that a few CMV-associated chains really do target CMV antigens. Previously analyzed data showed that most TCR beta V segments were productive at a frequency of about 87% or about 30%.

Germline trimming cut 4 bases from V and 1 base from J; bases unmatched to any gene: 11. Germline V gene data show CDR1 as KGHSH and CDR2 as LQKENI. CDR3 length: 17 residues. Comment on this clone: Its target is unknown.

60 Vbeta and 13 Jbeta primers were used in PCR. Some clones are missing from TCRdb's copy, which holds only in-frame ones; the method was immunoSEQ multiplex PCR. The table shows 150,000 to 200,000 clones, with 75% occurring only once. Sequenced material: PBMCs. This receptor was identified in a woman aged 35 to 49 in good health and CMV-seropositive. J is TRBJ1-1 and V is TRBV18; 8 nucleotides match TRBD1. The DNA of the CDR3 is TGTGCCAGCTCACAAGACAGGGGCGGTCGTCGGAACACTGAAGCTTTCTTT. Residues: CASSQDRGGRRNTEAFF.